These T cell receptor beta chains were read from a single sample in a study of T cells in Graves' hyperthyroidism and ophthalmopathy. MiXCR was run by TCRdb on the multiplex PCR reads, yielding one entry per CDR3 protein. The sample shows a few hundred thousand distinct CDR3 sequences, less than 25% of them seen only once. What was sequenced was blood. Receptor source: a man younger than 35 with Graves' hyperthyroidism. CDR3s include the opening cysteine and the closing phenylalanine or tryptophan. A D gene is named only where the DNA matches it firmly. Clone sizes are given selectively: once, few, many, or a class where the clone is expanded.

v_call	clone_size	j_call	d_call	cdr3_nt	cdr3_aa
TRBV19	few	TRBJ1-1	NA	TGTGCCAGTAGTATGGCCAGTAACACTGAAGCTTTCTTT	CASSMASNTEAFF
TRBV6-1	many	TRBJ2-5	NA	TGTGCCAGCAAGGGACAGCGGGACGGCGAGACCCAGTACTTC	CASKGQRDGETQYF
TRBV20-1	many	TRBJ2-5	TRBD2	TGCAGTGCTAGAGGGCAGGGAGGGTTTGAGACCCAGTACTTC	CSARGQGGFETQYF
TRBV12-3/TRBV12-4	many	TRBJ1-5	NA	TGTGCCAGGAGGTACAGTAGCACCCAGCATTTT	CARRYSSTQHF
TRBV19	many	TRBJ2-7	TRBD1	TGTGCCAGTAGTGCCGGGGACAGCGCCTACGAGCAGTACTTC	CASSAGDSAYEQYF
TRBV11-2	many	TRBJ2-7	NA	TGTGCCAGCAGCTCAAGCCCAGGGGCCCGCGAGGACGAGCAGTACTTC	CASSSSPGAREDEQYF
TRBV12-5	NA	TRBJ1-1	NA	TGTGCTAGTGGTTTGTTCAGAGGGGAAGCTTTCTTT	CASGLFRGEAFF
TRBV6-1	NA	TRBJ1-2	NA	TGTGCCAGCAGAAACAGGGTGGCGTCGGGCTACACCTTC	CASRNRVASGYTF
TRBV12-3/TRBV12-4	few	TRBJ2-7	TRBD2	TGTGCCAGCAGTCCCGGTGCTAGCGGGGGGAGCAACGAGCAGTACTTC	CASSPGASGGSNEQYF
TRBV19	many	TRBJ2-7	TRBD1	TGTGCCAGTAGTGTGACAGGGAGCGAGCAGTACTTC	CASSVTGSEQYF
TRBV12-3/TRBV12-4	many	TRBJ2-2	NA	TGTGCCAGCAGTCCCTCGAGGGGGGACACCGGGGAGCTGTTTTTT	CASSPSRGDTGELFF
TRBV6-1	many	TRBJ1-2	NA	TGTGCCAGCAGTGAAAACAGGCGGTATGGCTACACCTTC	CASSENRRYGYTF
TRBV5-5	many	TRBJ1-2	NA	TGTGCCAGCAGACCGAACTGGGGGGATGGCTACACCTTC	CASRPNWGDGYTF
TRBV6-4	many	TRBJ1-3	NA	TGTGCCAGCAGTCGCACCGAACTTTTAGGGGGGCCGCGCTCTGGAAACACCATATATTTT	CASSRTELLGGPRSGNTIYF
TRBV2	many	TRBJ2-7	NA	TGTGCCAGCTCCCCCGACAGTATCTACGAGCAGTACTTC	CASSPDSIYEQYF
TRBV20-1	many	TRBJ2-3	NA	TGCAGTGCTAGTTTCCGCGGCACAGATACGCAGTATTTT	CSASFRGTDTQYF
TRBV10-2	NA	TRBJ2-2	TRBD1	TGCGCCAGCAGCGGGACAGGTGCCAACACCGGGGAGCTGTGTTTT	CASSGTGANTGELCF